The 16 T cell receptor beta chains reported below all come from one sample, sequenced in a study of T-cell memory formation after mild COVID-19. TCRdb ran MiXCR on the 5' RACE reads and lists one entry per CDR3 protein. The sample includes about 170,000 distinct CDR3 sequences, 13% of them seen just once. Sequenced input: PBMCs or a T cell subset sorted from them (not recorded which). These receptors were taken from a man between 18 and 29 years old who had mild COVID-19 (a few samples of this study predate the infection). Cell type and time point are not known.

This clonotype occurred a few times. This sequence joins TRBV7-2 and TRBJ2-5, with 7 bases matching TRBD2. Germline values: CDR1 SGHTA, CDR2 FQGNSA. The junction had 1 base not matched to a gene; V was cut back by 6 bases and J by 0 bases. The CDR3 has 13 residues. CDR3 coding DNA: TGTGCCAGCAGAAGCGGGAACCAAGAGACCCAGTACTTC. It encodes CASRSGNQETQYF.

This clonotype was observed at least ten times. Relative to the germline gene, one junction end is altered; a read error may explain this. V and J are TRBV7-7 and TRBJ2-5; 7 bases are shared with TRBD1. The CDR3 totals 14 residues. Per the germline V gene, CDR1 is SSHAT and CDR2 is FNYEAQ (reference sequence). CDR3: CASSPTGIQETQYF. The CDR3 coding sequence is TGTGCTAGCAGCCCGACAGGGATCCAAGAGACCCAGTACTTC.

This clonotype was picked up many times. The genes are TRBV5-5 and TRBJ2-2; a possible D gene is TRBD1 (5 bases). The germline V and J ends were trimmed by 0 bases and 1 base, with 7 bases remaining between them. Germline-derived CDR1 and CDR2 are SGHKS and YYEKEE (reference sequence). The CDR3 extends over 15 amino acids. CDR3 sequence reads: CASSLGGRNTGELFF. In nucleotides, the CDR3 is TGTGCCAGCAGCTTGGGGGGCCGGAACACCGGGGAGCTGTTTTTT.

The chain uses TRBV7-6 and TRBJ2-7; D possibly corresponds to TRBD1 (7 bases). CDR1 and CDR2 from the germline V gene are SGHVS and FNYEAQ. The CDR3 totals 16 residues. Trimming left V 5 bases short and J 7 bases short, with 24 bases between. The CDR3 DNA is TGTGCCAGCAGCAACGGACGCGGGACAGTCCTTAGGGAGCAGTACTTC. Residues: CASSNGRGTVLREQYF. Drawing the rest from reference TRBV7-6 and TRBJ2-7, the complete variable domain is GAGVSQSPRYKVTKRGQDVALRCDPISGHVSLYWYRQALGQGPEFLTYFNYEAQQDKSGLPNDRFSAERPEGSISTLTIQRTEQRDSAMYRCASSNGRGTVLREQYFGPGTRLTVT.

The chain links TRBV6-1 to TRBJ2-4, with D possibly matching TRBD1 (6 bases). Germline V gives CDR1 MNHNS, CDR2 SASEGT. The V gene lost 0 bases and the J gene lost 7 bases, with 10 bases spanning the gap. The CDR3 length is 14 residues. CDR3 in amino acids: CASSEAGGVNIQYF. The DNA for the CDR3 is TGTGCCAGCAGTGAAGCAGGGGGTGTCAACATTCAGTACTTC.

This rearrangement joins TRBV4-2 to TRBJ2-7; D perhaps matches TRBD1 (7 bases). The CDR3 totals 15 residues. Between the trimmed V and J ends, which lost 3 bases and 2 bases, there was a span of 14 bases. CDR1 and CDR2 (germline): LGHNA, YNFKEQ. In nucleotides, the CDR3 is TGTGCCAGCAGCCAGGAAACAGGGGAGGCCTACGAGCAGTACTTC. It encodes CASSQETGEAYEQYF.

Comment on this clonotype: One junction end does not reproduce the germline sequence, and a read error may be involved. V is TRBV6-5 and J is TRBJ2-2, with D perhaps TRBD1 (5 bases). Germline V lookup: CDR1 MNHEY, CDR2 SVGAGI. The CDR3 sequence is 13 residues long. CDR3 DNA sequence: TGTGACAGCAGATCAGGGCGCACCGGGGAGCTGTTTTTT. Amino acids: CDSRSGRTGELFF.

V usage is TRBV5-1 and J usage is TRBJ2-2; D is unresolved. The ends were cut back, 5 bases at V and 2 bases at J, with 10 bases in the middle. Germline V gene data show CDR1 as SGHRS and CDR2 as YFSETQ. There are 14 residues in the CDR3. The CDR3: CASSRGFNTGELFF. The CDR3, as DNA: TGCGCCAGCAGTCGAGGATTTAACACCGGGGAGCTGTTTTTT.

The rearrangement links TRBV12-3 or TRBV12-4 to TRBJ1-4, with 7 bases identical to TRBD1. This CDR3 spans 14 amino acids. The V and J ends lost 6 bases and 8 bases, in that order; junction bases with no gene match: 9. The CDR3 DNA is TGTGCCAGCAGAGACAACAGGGGAGGCGAAAAACTGTTTTTT. As protein: CASRDNRGGEKLFF.

The chain employs TRBV20-1 and TRBJ1-6; D is unclear. The germline CDR1 and CDR2 sequences are DFQATT and SNEGSKA (reference sequence). V was pared by 1 base and J by 0 bases, with 13 bases between. This CDR3 has 17 residues. The CDR3 protein is CSARGGVGSSYNSPLHF. The CDR3 DNA is TGCAGTGCTAGAGGTGGTGTTGGGAGCTCCTATAATTCACCCCTCCACTTT.

This clonotype was detected a few times. The chain uses TRBV9 and TRBJ2-3; a weak D match, TRBD2 (5 bases). This CDR3 is 12 amino acids long. Germline CDR1 and CDR2: SGDLS and YYNGEE. The V end lost 4 bases, the J end lost 7 bases, and 10 bases lay between the germline ends. CDR3: CASSPMDYTQYF. The CDR3 nucleotides are TGTGCCAGCAGCCCGATGGACTATACGCAGTATTTT.

This clonotype was seen at least ten times. The gene calls are TRBV29-1 and TRBJ1-2; 8 bases fit TRBD1. The ends lost 0 bases at V and 4 bases at J; junction bases unmatched: 4. Per the germline V gene, CDR1 is SQVTM and CDR2 is ANQGSEA. This CDR3 has 14 amino acids. The CDR3 coding sequence is TGCAGCGTTGAAGATGCGGGACAGGCCTATGGCTACACCTTC. Encoded protein: CSVEDAGQAYGYTF. Supplemented by reference TRBV29-1 and TRBJ1-2, the full variable domain reads SAVISQKPSRDICQRGTSLTIQCQVDSQVTMMFWYRQQPGQSLTLIATANQGSEATYESGFVIDKFPISRPNLTFSTLTVSNMSPEDSSIYLCSVEDAGQAYGYTFGSGTRLTVV.

The rearrangement links TRBV7-3 to TRBJ2-3; 14 nucleotides align to TRBD2. Germline CDR1 and CDR2: SGHTA and FQGTGA. V lost 4 bases and J lost 9; bases outside the gene matches: 15. The CDR3 totals 18 residues. The CDR3 sequence: CASSSGTSGGRSRGTQYF. The CDR3 coding sequence is TGTGCCAGCAGCTCTGGGACTAGCGGGGGACGGTCAAGGGGGACGCAGTATTTT. The full variable domain, completed using reference TRBV7-3 and TRBJ2-3, is GAGVSQTPSNKVTEKGKYVELRCDPISGHTALYWYRQSLGQGPEFLIYFQGTGAADDSGLPNDRFFAVRPEGSVSTLKIQRTERGDSAVYLCASSSGTSGGRSRGTQYFGPGTRLTVL.

This clonotype has ten or more counts. CDR3 protein: CASSDSGNTGELFF. The CDR3, as DNA: TGCGCCAGCAGCGATAGCGGAAACACCGGGGAGCTGTTTTTT. The chain combines TRBV5-1 with TRBJ2-2; tentatively, D is TRBD2 (6 bases). Trimming stripped 4 bases from V and 2 bases from J, with 9 bases between. CDR1 SGHRS and CDR2 YFSETQ come from the germline V gene. The CDR3 has 14 residues.

This clonotype came up a few times. The V gene is TRBV6-2 or TRBV6-3, the J gene TRBJ2-3, with 7 positions matching TRBD2. V gave up 6 bases and J gave up 6 bases; unmatched junction bases: 9. Germline V gene sequence: CDR1 MNHEY, CDR2 SVGEGT. The CDR3 contains 14 residues. This CDR3 is CASRKSGVQDTQYF. The DNA of the CDR3 is TGTGCCAGCAGAAAAAGCGGGGTCCAGGATACGCAGTATTTT.

This chain uses TRBV12-3 or TRBV12-4 with TRBJ1-2; D ambiguous. Trimming took off 3 bases at V and 2 bases at J, with 4 bases between the two ends. This CDR3 region has 12 residues. The CDR3 sequence is CASSLMNYGYTF. DNA for the CDR3: TGTGCCAGCAGTTTGATGAACTATGGCTACACCTTC.